Given below is one TCR beta chain in context. There is no known antigen for this receptor. Base-call qualities are not available, and no considerably larger clone is one nucleotide away. The meaning of the sample's treatment or condition label: allogeneic hematopoietic cell transplantation with graft depleted of TCRalphabeta T cells and CD19 B cells. The transplant recipients were children given TCRalphabeta/CD19-depleted allogeneic hematopoietic cell grafts. This sample is part of a study of T-cell reconstitution after alpha-beta-depleted transplantation in children (dated by TCRdb to 2016 to 2017). General notes on the study: Using TCR repertoire profiling, the study followed T-cell immune reconstitution in a quantitative way in children after TCRalphabeta/CD19-depleted allogeneic hematopoietic cell transplantation.

Findings and caveats that apply to the study as a whole: The apparently early recovery of alphabetaT-cell counts about two months after transplant reportedly depended on only several hundred rapidly expanded clones that came from non-depleted graft cells. The frequencies of hyperexpanded clones fell over the following months, and after one year, T-cell counts and TCRbeta diversity were mostly attributed to newly produced T cells. In some patients, the high TCRbeta diversity seen at day 60 was put down to recipient T cells and intrathymic progenitors that had survived conditioning.

Libraries were prepared through PCR. This sample was sequenced with an Illumina HiSeq 2500. TCR library preparation used molecular barcoding, with unique molecular identifiers applied to normalize quantification of the TCRbeta repertoire. TCRdb reanalyzed the raw reads on its own, using fastp at Q25 for trimming and MiXCR for clone calling, and kept in-frame beta chains. Rows matching on CDR3 protein sequence are summarized as one entry with the most common DNA and genes. Present in this sample are 600,000 to 800,000 distinct CDR3 sequences, roughly 14% of which were seen just once. The top ten hold roughly 0.77% of the sample. Reading the germline V gene (reference sequence) gives CDR1 SEHNR and CDR2 FQNEAQ. The CDR3 spans 15 residues, from the cysteine through the phenylalanine. Here the CDR3 DNA is all that survives: 45 bases in frame from base 1. Trimming at the junction amounts to 5 bases on V and 2 bases on J, and the germline ends lie 16 bases apart.

The source of this sequence is a girl aged 2-15 years with congenital amegakaryocytic thrombocytopenia, due to receive a stem cell transplant. The sequences come from PBMCs, collected before TCRalphabeta/CD19-depleted stem cell transplant. The rearrangement combines TRBV7-9 with TRBJ2-7; the D element might be TRBD1 or TRBD2, as each aligns at 5 bases. DNA sequence: TGTGCCAGCAGCGTTCGCCGAGAGGGACCCTACGAGCAGTACTTC. Its protein is CASSVRREGPYEQYF.